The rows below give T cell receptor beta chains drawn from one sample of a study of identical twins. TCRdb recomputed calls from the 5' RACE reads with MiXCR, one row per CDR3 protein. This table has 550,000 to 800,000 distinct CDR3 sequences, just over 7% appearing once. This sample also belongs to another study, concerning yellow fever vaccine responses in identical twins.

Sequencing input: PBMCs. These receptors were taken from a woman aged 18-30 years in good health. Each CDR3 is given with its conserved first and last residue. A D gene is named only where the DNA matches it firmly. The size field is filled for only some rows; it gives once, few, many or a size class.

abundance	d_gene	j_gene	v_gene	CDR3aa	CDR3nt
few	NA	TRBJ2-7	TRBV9	CASSGLDYEQYF	TGTGCCAGCAGCGGGCTAGACTACGAGCAGTACTTC
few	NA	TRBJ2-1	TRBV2	CASRTERNEQFF	TGTGCCAGCCGGACAGAACGGAATGAGCAGTTCTTC
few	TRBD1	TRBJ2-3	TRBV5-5	CASSFGDRDTDTQYF	TGTGCCAGCAGCTTCGGGGACAGGGACACAGATACGCAGTATTTT
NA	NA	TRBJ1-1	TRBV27	CASNAQGLGTEAFF	TGTGCCAGCAACGCACAGGGTTTGGGCACTGAAGCTTTCTTT
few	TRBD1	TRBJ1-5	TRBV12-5	CASGLNRDRGMGNQPQHF	TGTGCTAGTGGTCTGAACCGGGACAGGGGTATGGGCAATCAGCCCCAGCATTTT
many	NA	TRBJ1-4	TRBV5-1	CASSLARGVGEKLFF	TGCGCCAGCAGCTTGGCCAGGGGTGTTGGTGAAAAACTGTTTTTT
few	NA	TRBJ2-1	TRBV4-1	CASSQMGPFSNEQFF	TGCGCCAGCAGCCAAATGGGGCCATTTTCCAATGAGCAGTTCTTC
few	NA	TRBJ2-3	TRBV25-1	CASSEIGGDTQYF	TGTGCCAGCAGTGAAATAGGAGGGGATACGCAGTATTTT
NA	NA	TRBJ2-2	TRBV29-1	CSANQGVNGELFF	TGCAGCGCCAACCAAGGGGTCAACGGGGAGCTGTTTTTT
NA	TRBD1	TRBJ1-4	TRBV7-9	CASSIGQVVANEKLFF	TGTGCCAGCAGCATAGGACAGGTCGTGGCTAATGAAAAACTGTTTTTT